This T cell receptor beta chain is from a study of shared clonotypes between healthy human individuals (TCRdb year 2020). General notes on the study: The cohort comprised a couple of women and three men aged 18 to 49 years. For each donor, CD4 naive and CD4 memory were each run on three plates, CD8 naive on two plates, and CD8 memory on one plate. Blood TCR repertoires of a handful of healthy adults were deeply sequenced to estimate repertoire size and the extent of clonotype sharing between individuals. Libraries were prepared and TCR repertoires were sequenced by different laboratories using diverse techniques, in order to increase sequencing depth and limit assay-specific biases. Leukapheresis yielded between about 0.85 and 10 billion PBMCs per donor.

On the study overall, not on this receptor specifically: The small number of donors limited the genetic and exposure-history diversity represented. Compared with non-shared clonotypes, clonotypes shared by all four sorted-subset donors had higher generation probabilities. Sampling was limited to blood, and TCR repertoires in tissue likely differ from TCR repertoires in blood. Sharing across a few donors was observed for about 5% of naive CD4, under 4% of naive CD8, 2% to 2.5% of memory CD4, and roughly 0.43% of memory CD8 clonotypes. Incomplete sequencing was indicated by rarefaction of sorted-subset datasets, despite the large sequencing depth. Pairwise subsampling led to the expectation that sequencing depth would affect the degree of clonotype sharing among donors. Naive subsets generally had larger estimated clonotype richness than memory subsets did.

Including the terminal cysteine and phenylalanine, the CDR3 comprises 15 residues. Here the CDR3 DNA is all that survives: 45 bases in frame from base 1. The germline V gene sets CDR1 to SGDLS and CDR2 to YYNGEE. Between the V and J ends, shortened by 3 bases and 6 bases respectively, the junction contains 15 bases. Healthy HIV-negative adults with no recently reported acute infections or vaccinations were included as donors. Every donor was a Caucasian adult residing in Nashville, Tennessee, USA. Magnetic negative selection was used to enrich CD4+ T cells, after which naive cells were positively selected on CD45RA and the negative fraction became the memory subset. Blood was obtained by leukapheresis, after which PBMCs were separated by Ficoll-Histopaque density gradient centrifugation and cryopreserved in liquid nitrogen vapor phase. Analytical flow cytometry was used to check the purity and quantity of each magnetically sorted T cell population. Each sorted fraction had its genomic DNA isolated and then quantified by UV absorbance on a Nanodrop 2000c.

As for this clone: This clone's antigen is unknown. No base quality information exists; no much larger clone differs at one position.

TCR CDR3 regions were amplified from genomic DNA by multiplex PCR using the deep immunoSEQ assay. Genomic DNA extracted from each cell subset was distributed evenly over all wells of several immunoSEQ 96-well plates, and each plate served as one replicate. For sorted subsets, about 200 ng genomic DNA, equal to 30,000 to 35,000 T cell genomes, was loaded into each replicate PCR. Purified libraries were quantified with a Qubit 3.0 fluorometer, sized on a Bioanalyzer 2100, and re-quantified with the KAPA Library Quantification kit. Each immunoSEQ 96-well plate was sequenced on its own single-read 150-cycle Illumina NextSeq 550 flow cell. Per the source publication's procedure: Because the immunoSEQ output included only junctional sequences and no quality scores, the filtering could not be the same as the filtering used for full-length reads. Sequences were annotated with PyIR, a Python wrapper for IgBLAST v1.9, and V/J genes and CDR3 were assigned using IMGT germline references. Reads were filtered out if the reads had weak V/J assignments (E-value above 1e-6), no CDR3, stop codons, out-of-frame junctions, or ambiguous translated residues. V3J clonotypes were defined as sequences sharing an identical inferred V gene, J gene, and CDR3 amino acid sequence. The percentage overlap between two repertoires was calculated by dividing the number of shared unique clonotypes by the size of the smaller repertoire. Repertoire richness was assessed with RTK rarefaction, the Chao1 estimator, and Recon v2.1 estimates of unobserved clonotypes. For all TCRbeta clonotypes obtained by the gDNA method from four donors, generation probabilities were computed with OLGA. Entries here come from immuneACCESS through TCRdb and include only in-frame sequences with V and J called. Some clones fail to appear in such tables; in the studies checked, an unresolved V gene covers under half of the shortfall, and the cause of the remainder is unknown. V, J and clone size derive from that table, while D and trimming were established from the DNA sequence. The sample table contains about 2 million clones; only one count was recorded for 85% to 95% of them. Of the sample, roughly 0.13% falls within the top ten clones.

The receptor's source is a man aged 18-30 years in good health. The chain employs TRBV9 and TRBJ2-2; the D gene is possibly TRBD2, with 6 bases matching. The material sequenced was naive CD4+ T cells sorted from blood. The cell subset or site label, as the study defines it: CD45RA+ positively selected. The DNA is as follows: TGTGCCAGCAGCGCCCCTTTTGGGGGGTCCGGGGAGCTGTTTTTT. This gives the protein CASSAPFGGSGELFF.